The text below deals with one T cell receptor (beta chain). Its specificity is unknown. In germline, CDR1 is SGDLS, CDR2 YYNGEE. The CDR3 has 14 amino acids. Using the 5' RACE reads, TCRdb records one entry per CDR3 protein without DNA. This sample's table has around 140,000 distinct CDR3 sequences. These data originate in a study of T cells expressing NK-cell markers. In the study overall: Serological testing identified most of the eight sequenced donors as HCMV-seropositive and one as seronegative. Whole-study findings and limits: Clarity on HCMV specificity was lacking for the expanded NKG2C+ T cell clones. A handful of donors showed these clonotypes also leading the CD3+CD56-NKG2C+ fraction. Dominant NKG2C+ clonotype frequencies of roughly 1.0-8% of CD8+ T cells were measured in over 5 donors.

This chain connects TRBV9 to TRBJ2-4; with no DNA, the TCRdb D assignment of TRBD1 cannot be verified. Material: blood T cells: a sorted CD56 or NKG2C T cell subset, CD4+ or CD8+ T cells, or bulk PBMC T cells (not recorded which). The sequence was obtained from a young man in good health. The CDR3 sequence is CASGEGASGDIQYF.